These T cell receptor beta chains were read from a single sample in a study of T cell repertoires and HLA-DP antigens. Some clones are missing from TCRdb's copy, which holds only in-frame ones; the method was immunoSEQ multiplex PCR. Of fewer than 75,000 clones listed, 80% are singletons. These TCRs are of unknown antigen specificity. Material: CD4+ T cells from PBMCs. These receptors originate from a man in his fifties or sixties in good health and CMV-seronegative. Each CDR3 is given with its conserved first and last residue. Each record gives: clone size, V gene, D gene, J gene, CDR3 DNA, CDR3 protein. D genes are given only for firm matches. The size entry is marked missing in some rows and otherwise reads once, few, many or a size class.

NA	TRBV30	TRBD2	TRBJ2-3	TGTGCCTGGAGTGTAGGAGCGGGGGGCCCCGCAGATACGCAGTATTTT	CAWSVGAGGPADTQYF
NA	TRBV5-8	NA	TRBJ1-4	TGTGCCAGCACCGGCCCCGATGGTCCTCTCTGGGAAAAACTGTTTTTT	CASTGPDGPLWEKLFF
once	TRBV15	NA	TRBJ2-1	TGTGCCACCAGCAGCCCAGGGGGGACTTCGAATGAGCAGTTCTTC	CATSSPGGTSNEQFF
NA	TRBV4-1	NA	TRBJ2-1	TGCGCCAGCAGCCAAGTTAACATCCTCTCCTACAATGAGCAGTTCTTC	CASSQVNILSYNEQFF
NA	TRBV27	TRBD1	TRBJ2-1	TGTGCCAGCAGTTCAAGTCCAGGGGGCTCCTACAATGAGCAGTTCTTC	CASSSSPGGSYNEQFF
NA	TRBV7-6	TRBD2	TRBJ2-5	TGTGCCAGCAGCTTAAGGGCTAGCGGGGGGACGACCCAGTACTTC	CASSLRASGGTTQYF
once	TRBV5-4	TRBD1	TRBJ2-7	TGTGCCAGCACCCCGGGACAGATGGATCTCCGGTTCATATCCTACGAGCAGTACTTC	CASTPGQMDLRFISYEQYF
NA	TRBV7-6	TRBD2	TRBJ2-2	TGTGCCAGCAGGGCTACTAGCGTGGCGAACACCGGGGAGCTGTTTTTT	CASRATSVANTGELFF
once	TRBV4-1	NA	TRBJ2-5	TGCGCCAGCAGCCATCTCTTGGAGACCCAGTACTTC	CASSHLLETQYF
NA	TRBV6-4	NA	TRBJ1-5	TGTGCCAGCAGCGAGCGGTTTAGCAATCAGCCCCAGCATTTT	CASSERFSNQPQHF
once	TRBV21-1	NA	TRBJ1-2	TGTGCCAGCAGCAAAGGGGGCAGTATATATGGCTACACCTTC	CASSKGGSIYGYTF
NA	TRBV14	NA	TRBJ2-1	TGTGCCAGCAGCCAAGATTTTGGGCCGGCCAATGAGCAGTTCTTC	CASSQDFGPANEQFF
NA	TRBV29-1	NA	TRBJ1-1	TGCAGCGTTGAACCACCTCTTGGGGTGCCGGGGGCAACTGAAGCTTTCTTT	CSVEPPLGVPGATEAFF
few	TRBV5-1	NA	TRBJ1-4	TGCGCCAGCAGCGAACCCAGGGGTGCTAATGAAAAACTGTTTTTT	CASSEPRGANEKLFF
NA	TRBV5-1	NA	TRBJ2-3	TGCGCCAGCAGCTTGGGCGGGGCAGATACGCAGTATTTT	CASSLGGADTQYF
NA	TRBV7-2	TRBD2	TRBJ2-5	TGTACCAGCAGACCGACTAGCGGAAAAGAGACCCAGTACTTC	CTSRPTSGKETQYF
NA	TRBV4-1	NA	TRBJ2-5	TGCGCCAGCAGCCACGGGCGGGGGACACAAGAGACCCAGTACTTC	CASSHGRGTQETQYF
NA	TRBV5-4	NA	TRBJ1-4	TGTGCCAGCAGCAGATCAGGGGTACCTAATGAAAAACTGTTTTTT	CASSRSGVPNEKLFF
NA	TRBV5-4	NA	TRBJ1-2	TGTGCCAGCAGCCTGGACCTTTTATTCGGCTATGGCTACACCTTC	CASSLDLLFGYGYTF
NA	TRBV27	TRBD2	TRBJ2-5	TGTGCCAGCAGCCGTAGCGGGACTAGTGGTAGAGAGACCCAGTACTTC	CASSRSGTSGRETQYF
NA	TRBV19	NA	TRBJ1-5	TGTGCCAGTAGTATGGGGGGGAATAGCAATCAGCCCCAGCATTTT	CASSMGGNSNQPQHF
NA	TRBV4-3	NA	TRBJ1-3	TGCGCCAGCAGCCAAGACAGCCCGAACTCTGGAAACACCATATATTTT	CASSQDSPNSGNTIYF
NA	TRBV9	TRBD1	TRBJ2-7	TGTGCCAGCAGCGTAGGAACAGGGGGCGGCTACGAGCAGTACTTC	CASSVGTGGGYEQYF
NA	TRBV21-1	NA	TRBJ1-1	TGTGCCAGCAGCAAAGCCCCCGGGGGGCTCTTGAACACTGAAGCTTTCTTT	CASSKAPGGLLNTEAFF
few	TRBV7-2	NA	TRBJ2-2	TGTGCCAGCAGCCCAAACCGGGCCGGGGAGCTGTTTTTT	CASSPNRAGELFF
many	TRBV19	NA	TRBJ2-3	TGTGCCAGTAGTCGCAATCGGGGCCCCCATACGCAGTATTTT	CASSRNRGPHTQYF
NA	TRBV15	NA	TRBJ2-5	TGTGCCACCAGCAGCTACAGGTCTGGCGGCCAAGAGACCCAGTACTTC	CATSSYRSGGQETQYF
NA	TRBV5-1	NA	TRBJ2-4	TGCGCCAGCAGCCCACAGGGGACTATAAACATTCAGTACTTC	CASSPQGTINIQYF
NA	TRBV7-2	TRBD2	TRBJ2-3	TGTGCCAGCAGCTGGGGGGGGGAAGCAGATACGCAGTATTTT	CASSWGGEADTQYF
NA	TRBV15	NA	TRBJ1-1	TGTGCCACCAGCAGAGATGTGAGTGGCAGAATGAACACTGAAGCTTTCTTT	CATSRDVSGRMNTEAFF
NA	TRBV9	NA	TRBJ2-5	TGTGCCAGCAGCGTAGGACAGGAAGAGACCCAGTACTTC	CASSVGQEETQYF
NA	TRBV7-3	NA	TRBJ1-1	TGTGCCAGCAGCTTATTGGGGAGAAACACTGAAGCTTTCTTT	CASSLLGRNTEAFF
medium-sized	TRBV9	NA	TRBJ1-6	TGTGCCAGCAGCGTAGCAACAGATAATTCACCCCTCCACTTT	CASSVATDNSPLHF